These 15 T cell receptor beta chains came from one sample sequenced in a study of identical twins. One entry per CDR3 protein, called by TCRdb with MiXCR from the 5' RACE reads. The data contain approximately 620,000 distinct CDR3 sequences, less than 10% of them singletons. This same sample was also taken into another study, of yellow fever vaccine responses in identical twins.

Input material: PBMCs. The source is a woman younger than 35 in good health.

This clonotype was counted ten times or more. V usage is TRBV6-1 and J usage is TRBJ2-5; weak D call: TRBD1 (6 bases). CDR1 and CDR2 from the germline V gene are MNHNS and SASEGT. The CDR3 totals 14 residues. V gave up 6 bases and J gave up 2 bases, with 13 bases separating them. CDR3 nucleotide sequence: TGTGCCAGCAGCTTGACAGGTTTTCAAGAGACCCAGTACTTC. Its translation: CASSLTGFQETQYF.

This clonotype was counted a few times. The chain joins TRBV2 to TRBJ2-7; possibly TRBD2 for D (6 bases). Trimming removed 10 bases from V and 5 bases from J, with 12 bases in between. Germline values: CDR1 SNHLY, CDR2 FYNNEI. The CDR3 spans 11 residues. DNA of the CDR3: TGTGCCACCTCCAGGAGGGACGAGCAGTACTTC. Amino acid sequence: CATSRRDEQYF.

This clonotype has just a few counts. DNA of the CDR3: TGTGCCAGCAGCCAATTGATCGAAGATACGCAGTATTTT. It specifies CASSQLIEDTQYF. This rearrangement joins TRBV7-6 to TRBJ2-3; unclear D gene. The CDR3 has 13 residues. The V end lost 5 bases, the J end lost 5 bases, and 11 bases lay between the germline ends. Germline-derived CDR1 and CDR2 are SGHVS and FNYEAQ. Full variable domain (rest looked up from reference TRBV7-6 and TRBJ2-3): GAGVSQSPRYKVTKRGQDVALRCDPISGHVSLYWYRQALGQGPEFLTYFNYEAQQDKSGLPNDRFSAERPEGSISTLTIQRTEQRDSAMYRCASSQLIEDTQYFGPGTRLTVL.

This clonotype was found many times. The gene calls are TRBV3-1 and TRBJ2-4, with a possible D match to TRBD1 (5 bases). Germline V gene lookup returns CDR1 LGHDT and CDR2 YNNKEL (reference sequence). The V and J ends lost 2 bases and 1 base respectively, with 6 bases between them. This CDR3 contains 14 residues. The CDR3 spells CASSQNRAKNIQYF. The CDR3 coding sequence is TGTGCCAGCAGCCAAAACAGGGCCAAAAACATTCAGTACTTC.

The table lists this clonotype with a few counts. This rearrangement joins TRBV29-1 to TRBJ2-7; 9 positions agree with TRBD2. This CDR3 comprises 13 residues. CDR1 and CDR2 from the germline V gene are SQVTM and ANQGSEA. Trimming cost V 4 bases and J 5 bases; bases outside gene matches: 6. Here the CDR3 reads CSVVRRGGDEQYF. The CDR3 DNA follows: TGCAGCGTTGTTCGGCGGGGGGGTGACGAGCAGTACTTC.

V usage is TRBV29-1 and J usage is TRBJ1-2, with 10 bases aligning to TRBD1. J was trimmed by 3 bases and V by 7 bases; bases with no gene match: 5. The CDR3 extends over 13 amino acids. Germline CDR1 and CDR2: SQVTM and ANQGSEA. CDR3 residues: CSAQTGGYYGYTF. The CDR3 DNA is TGCAGCGCCCAGACAGGGGGCTACTATGGCTACACCTTC.

In its sample, this clonotype was seen a few times. The chain combines TRBV7-6 with TRBJ2-3, with TRBD2 identical over 11 bases. In germline, CDR1 is SGHVS, CDR2 FNYEAQ. The J segment lost 0 bases and the V segment lost 0 bases, leaving 2 bases of the junction unmatched. The CDR3 spans 17 residues. The CDR3 loop is CASSLASGGASTDTQYF. The CDR3 DNA is TGTGCCAGCAGCTTAGCTAGCGGGGGGGCTAGCACAGATACGCAGTATTTT.

This clonotype was seen only a few times. The chain joins TRBV6-6 to TRBJ1-5; D is unclear. The length of the CDR3 is 13 residues. Looked up from germline, CDR1 is MNHNY and CDR2 is SVGAGI (reference sequence). The V end was cut by 5 bases, the J end by 3 bases, with 8 bases between. The DNA of the CDR3 is TGTGCCAGCAGTGGTCGAATCAATCAGCCCCAGCATTTT. It translates to CASSGRINQPQHF.

In its sample, this clonotype was seen many times. V is TRBV29-1 and J is TRBJ2-5; D is perhaps TRBD1 (5 bases). Germline values: CDR1 SQVTM, CDR2 ANQGSEA. The CDR3 has 12 residues. Trimming left V 7 bases short and J 2 bases short, with 11 bases between. The DNA of the CDR3 is TGCAGCGGAGCAGGGCAGCAAGAGACCCAGTACTTC. It is translated as CSGAGQQETQYF.

This clonotype was recorded at least ten times. V usage is TRBV5-1 and J usage is TRBJ2-1, with 8 bases aligning to TRBD2. The junction had 6 bases not matched to a gene; V was cut back by 4 bases and J by 0 bases. Per germline, CDR1 SGHRS and CDR2 YFSETQ. The CDR3 loop spans 16 amino acids. This chain's CDR3 is CASSAESGSSYNEQFF. The DNA of the CDR3 is TGCGCCAGCAGCGCTGAGAGCGGGAGCTCCTACAATGAGCAGTTCTTC.

This clonotype was recorded at least ten times. The J gene is TRBJ2-2, the V gene TRBV29-1; possibly TRBD2 for D (6 bases). Germline assignment: CDR1 SQVTM and CDR2 ANQGSEA. The CDR3 loop spans 15 amino acids. The CDR3 sequence: CRLPPGVLNTGELFF. The DNA for the CDR3 is TGCAGGCTCCCCCCGGGGGTACTTAACACCGGGGAGCTGTTTTTT.

The sample holds many counts of this clonotype. V is TRBV6-4 and J is TRBJ2-1; TRBD1 matches 9 bases. V shed 2 bases and J 1 base; nucleotides not matched to a gene: 3. Germline V gene sequence: CDR1 MRHNA, CDR2 SNTAGT. The CDR3 loop spans 16 amino acids. This chain's CDR3 is CASSDEGQGSYNEQFF. The CDR3 coding sequence is TGTGCCAGCAGTGACGAGGGACAGGGTTCCTACAATGAGCAGTTCTTC.

This clonotype was recorded a few times. The gene calls are TRBV12-5 and TRBJ2-3; unclear D gene. CDR1 is LGHNT and CDR2 is FRNRAP in the germline V gene. The CDR3 consists of 16 residues. V was shortened by 1 base and J by 2 bases, with 13 bases between the two germline ends. CDR3 coding DNA: TGTGCTAGTGGTTTGGCCCCCCTACTTAACACAGATACGCAGTATTTT. Its protein product is CASGLAPLLNTDTQYF.

This clonotype has ten or more counts. This chain connects TRBV29-1 to TRBJ2-1, with unresolved D. The V end lost 2 bases, the J end lost 10 bases, and 9 bases lay between the germline ends. Germline CDR1 SQVTM, CDR2 ANQGSEA. The CDR3 sequence is 11 residues long. Here the CDR3 DNA reads TGCAGCGTTGAATATGATTTCGAGCAGTTCTTC. Protein: CSVEYDFEQFF.

The chain recombines TRBV28 with TRBJ2-1; TRBD2 agrees at 12 bases. Trimming cost V 3 bases and J 6 bases; bases outside gene matches: 12. Germline CDR1 is MDHEN and CDR2 is SYDVKM. This CDR3 has 18 residues. In DNA form, the CDR3 reads TGTGCCAGCAGTTTGGGGCTAGCGGGGGGGCCGGTCCTCAATGAGCAGTTCTTC. This translates into CASSLGLAGGPVLNEQFF.